These 7 T cell receptor beta chains originate from one sample sequenced in a study of Graves' ophthalmopathy and Graves' hyperthyroidism. As the template, RNA transcripts were used to amplify TCR beta CDR3 regions. Following a first-round RT-PCR that used HTBI primers, a second-round multiplex PCR was carried out. TCRdb independently ran MiXCR on the multiplex PCR reads; one entry per CDR3 protein. This sample has 1 million to 1.3 million distinct CDR3 sequences, with about 35% found just once. The sample was peripheral blood or thyroid tissue (not recorded which). These receptors were taken from an adult man with Graves' hyperthyroidism.

The chain recombines TRBV25-1 with TRBJ1-4; D is unresolved. This CDR3 region has 11 residues. The V and J ends lost 8 bases and 8 bases respectively, with 9 bases between them. Germline lookup yields CDR1 MGHDK and CDR2 SYGVNS. CDR3 bases: TGTGCCAGCTTGAGGTGGGAAAAACTGTTTTTT. It specifies CASLRWEKLFF.

The rearrangement links TRBV20-1 to TRBJ1-4; D is unresolved. This CDR3 contains 13 residues. In germline, CDR1 is DFQATT, CDR2 SNEGSKA (reference sequence). V lost 3 bases, J lost 8 bases, and 13 bases lay in between. CDR3 region: CSASKGRKEKLFF. The CDR3 DNA is TGCAGTGCTAGCAAGGGCAGGAAGGAAAAACTGTTTTTT.

The sample holds many counts of this clonotype. V and J are TRBV2 and TRBJ2-7, with D possibly being TRBD2 (5 bases). Trimming stripped 7 bases from V and 0 bases from J, with 13 bases between. Germline V gives CDR1 SNHLY, CDR2 FYNNEI. CDR3 size: 14 residues. The CDR3, as DNA: TGTGCCAGCACCCGGGAAAGAAACTCCTACGAGCAGTACTTC. Its translation: CASTRERNSYEQYF.

This clonotype was detected ten times or more. CDR3 in amino acids: CASSLEQNQPQHF. In nucleotides, the CDR3 is TGCGCCAGCAGCTTGGAACAGAATCAGCCCCAGCATTTT. The chain recombines TRBV5-1 with TRBJ1-5, with D hard to call. Germline lookup yields CDR1 SGHRS and CDR2 YFSETQ. V was shortened by 0 bases and J by 4 bases, with 5 bases between the two germline ends. This CDR3 comprises 13 residues.

This clonotype was detected only a few times. This sequence joins TRBV7-9 and TRBJ2-7; tentatively, D is TRBD2 (7 bases). Germline V gene lookup returns CDR1 SEHNR and CDR2 FQNEAQ (reference sequence). V lost 1 base and J 3 bases, leaving 10 bases between the germline ends. The CDR3 is 14 amino acids. The CDR3: CASSLGEGVYEQYF. The CDR3, as DNA: TGTGCCAGCAGCTTAGGGGAGGGGGTCTACGAGCAGTACTTC.

This clonotype was seen at least ten times. This chain links TRBV20-1 with TRBJ2-5, with 8 bases fitting TRBD2. Germline V gene lookup returns CDR1 DFQATT and CDR2 SNEGSKA (reference sequence). This CDR3 comprises 13 residues. Trimming cost V 5 bases and J 1 base; bases outside gene matches: 3. CDR3 bases: TGCAGTGCTTCGGGACTAGTCCAAGAGACCCAGTACTTC. Its translation: CSASGLVQETQYF.

The table lists this clonotype with a few counts. V is TRBV5-5 and J is TRBJ1-3; D unresolved. V was shortened by 4 bases and J by 4 bases, with 15 bases between the two germline ends. This CDR3 is 15 amino acids long. Germline lookup yields CDR1 SGHKS and CDR2 YYEKEE (reference sequence). CDR3 protein: CASSREVSQGNTIYF. CDR3 DNA sequence: TGTGCCAGCAGCCGGGAGGTGTCCCAAGGAAACACCATATATTTT.